This T cell receptor (beta chain) was retrieved from a study of graft-versus-host responses after intestinal transplantation. As for the study in general: Recipients were given multivisceral, liver-intestinal, or isolated intestinal transplants. General study findings and limits: Graft-donor T cell macrochimerism in patients accompanied high graft-versus-host to host-versus-graft clonal ratios in allografts. GvH clones occurred in recipient marrow; some first appeared in ileum or blood.

CDR1 and CDR2 (germline): SQVTM, ANQGSEA. The CDR3 has 14 residues. Deletions cut 6 bases from V and 5 bases from J, with 20 bases between. Tissue from the graft was processed to free its intraepithelial and lamina propria lymphocytes. Here immunoSEQ multiplex PCR was the method, and the copy in TCRdb shows in-frame clones only, minus some. In the table there are tens of thousands of clones, around 78% of which are singletons. Concerning this clone: The antigen is not known.

The chain uses TRBV29-1 and TRBJ2-7, with D possibly matching TRBD2 (7 bases). The source material was ileum tissue, sampled 12 days after intestinal transplant. This receptor was obtained from a human patient who received an intestinal transplant, so some T cells may come from the graft donor. The CDR3 reads CSVLGGRRADEQYF. The DNA of the CDR3 is TGCAGCGTGCTCGGGGGGCGGCGGGCCGACGAGCAGTACTTC.